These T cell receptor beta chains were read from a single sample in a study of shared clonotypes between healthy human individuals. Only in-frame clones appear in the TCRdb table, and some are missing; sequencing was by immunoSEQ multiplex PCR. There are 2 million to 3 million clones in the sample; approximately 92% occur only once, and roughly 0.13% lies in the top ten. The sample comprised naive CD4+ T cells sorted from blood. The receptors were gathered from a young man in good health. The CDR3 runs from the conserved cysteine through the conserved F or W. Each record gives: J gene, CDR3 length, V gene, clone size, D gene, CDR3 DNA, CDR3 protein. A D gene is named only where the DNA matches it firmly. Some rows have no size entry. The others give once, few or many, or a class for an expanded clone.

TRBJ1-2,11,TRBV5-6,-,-,TGTGCCAGCAGGTTGTTGGGTGGCTACACCTTC,CASRLLGGYTF
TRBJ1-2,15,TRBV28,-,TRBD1,TGTGCCAGCAGACCACCCCGGCAGGGGGGCTATGGCTACACCTTC,CASRPPRQGGYGYTF
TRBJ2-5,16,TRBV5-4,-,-,TGTGCCAGCAGCCTGCCACGAGGGGCCGGTGGAGAGACCCAGTACTTC,CASSLPRGAGGETQYF
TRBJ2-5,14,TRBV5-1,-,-,TGCGCCAGCAGCTTCGGTGACGTTCAAGAGACCCAGTACTTC,CASSFGDVQETQYF
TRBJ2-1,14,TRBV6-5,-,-,TGTGCCAGCAGTTACTATCCTGGACCCAATGAGCAGTTCTTC,CASSYYPGPNEQFF
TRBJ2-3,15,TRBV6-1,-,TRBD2,TGTGCCAGCAGAGCGACTAGCGGGGACACAGATACGCAGTATTTT,CASRATSGDTDTQYF
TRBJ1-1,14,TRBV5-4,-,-,TGTGCCAGCAGCACCGAAGTAGTGAACACTGAAGCTTTCTTT,CASSTEVVNTEAFF
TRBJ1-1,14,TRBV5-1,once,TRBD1,TGCGCCAGTACATCAACCAGGGGGGCCGCTGAAGCTTTCTTT,CASTSTRGAAEAFF
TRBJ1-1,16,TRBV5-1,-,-,TGCGCCAGCAGCTTGGGACAGCCCCTGTCTAGCACTGAAGCTTTCTTT,CASSLGQPLSSTEAFF
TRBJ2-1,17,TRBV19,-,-,TGTGCCAGTAGTAGGTCCCCGGTTTGGGGGCAGCTCAATGAGCAGTTCTTC,CASSRSPVWGQLNEQFF
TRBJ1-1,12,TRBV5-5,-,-,TGTGCCAGCAGCTTGGGAATCGGGGGAGCTTTCTTT,CASSLGIGGAFF
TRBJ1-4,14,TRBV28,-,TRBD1,TGTGCCAGCAGGCCAGGGGGCTCGAATGAAAAACTGTTTTTT,CASRPGGSNEKLFF
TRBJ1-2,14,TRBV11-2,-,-,TGTGCCAGCAGCCGAGCGACAGTCCCCTATGGCTACACCTTC,CASSRATVPYGYTF
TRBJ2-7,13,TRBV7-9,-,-,TGTGCCAGCAGCTCCCCGGGGCCCTACGAGCAGTACTTC,CASSSPGPYEQYF
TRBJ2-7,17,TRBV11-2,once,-,TGTGCCAGCAGCTTAGCGGGCCGGGACTTTTCGACCTACGAGCAGTACTTC,CASSLAGRDFSTYEQYF
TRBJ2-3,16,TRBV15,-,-,TGTGCCACCAGCCCAGACACAGCGGCTAGCACAGATACGCAGTATTTT,CATSPDTAASTDTQYF
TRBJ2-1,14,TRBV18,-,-,TGTGCCAGCTCATCCACGACAGGGAGGAATGAGCAGTTCTTC,CASSSTTGRNEQFF
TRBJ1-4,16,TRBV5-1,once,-,TGCGCCAGCAGCTCTGGGGGCGACCAGAGTAATGAAAAACTGTTTTTT,CASSSGGDQSNEKLFF
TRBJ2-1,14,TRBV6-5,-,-,TGTGCCAGCAGGACAGCCAGGTCTGGGAATGAGCAGTTCTTC,CASRTARSGNEQFF
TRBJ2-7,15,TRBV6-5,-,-,TGTGCCAGCAGTTACTCGATTTCGAGTCCCGACGAGCAGTACTTC,CASSYSISSPDEQYF
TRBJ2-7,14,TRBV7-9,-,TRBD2,TGTGCCAGCAGCCCCGGCGGGGGAGCCTACGAGCAGTACTTC,CASSPGGGAYEQYF
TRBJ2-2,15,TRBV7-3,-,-,TGTGCCAGCAGCTTCGAGAACCGGAACACCGGGGAGCTGTTTTTT,CASSFENRNTGELFF
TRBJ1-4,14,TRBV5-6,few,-,TGTGCCAGCAGCCGGGGGGCGGATTTGGAAAAACTGTTTTTT,CASSRGADLEKLFF
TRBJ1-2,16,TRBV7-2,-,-,TGTGCCAGCAGCTTAGCAAGGGCTCCTAGGGTCTATGGCTACACCTTC,CASSLARAPRVYGYTF
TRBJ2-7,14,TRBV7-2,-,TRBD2,TGTGCCAGCAGCTCGCAGGGAGGGACCTACGAGCAGTACTTC,CASSSQGGTYEQYF
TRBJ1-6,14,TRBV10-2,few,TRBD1,TGCGCCAGCAGCCGGGGGACAGATAATTCACCCCTCCACTTT,CASSRGTDNSPLHF
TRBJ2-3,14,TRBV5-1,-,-,TGCGCCAGCAGCTTGGGGCCGAGCACAGATACGCAGTATTTT,CASSLGPSTDTQYF
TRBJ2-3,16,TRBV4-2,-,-,TGTGCCAGCAGCCAAGGCCCAGGGGGGGAGACAGATACGCAGTATTTT,CASSQGPGGETDTQYF
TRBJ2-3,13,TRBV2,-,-,TGTGCCAGTCAGCGGCCCTACACAGATACGCAGTATTTT,CASQRPYTDTQYF
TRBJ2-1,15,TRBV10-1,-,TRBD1,TGCGCCAGCAGTGATGACAGGGGTGCCTACAATGAGCAGTTCTTC,CASSDDRGAYNEQFF
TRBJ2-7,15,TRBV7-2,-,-,TGTGCCAGCAGCTTAGAATCTCGGACACTCTACGAGCAGTACTTC,CASSLESRTLYEQYF
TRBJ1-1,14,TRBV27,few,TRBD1,TGTGCCAGCAGGACAGGGGGATTTGGGACTGAAGCTTTCTTT,CASRTGGFGTEAFF
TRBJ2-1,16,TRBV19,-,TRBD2,TGTGCCAGTAGCAGACTAGCGGGAGGCCCCTACAATGAGCAGTTCTTC,CASSRLAGGPYNEQFF
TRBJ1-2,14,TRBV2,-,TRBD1,TGTGCCAGCAGTGACTCAGGGGGCGCGAAGGGCTACACCTTC,CASSDSGGAKGYTF
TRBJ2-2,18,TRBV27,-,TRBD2,TGTGCCAGCAGGGGACTCGGGACTAGCGGGGCCTTCGGCCGGGAGCTGTTTTTT,CASRGLGTSGAFGRELFF
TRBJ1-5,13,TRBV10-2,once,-,TGCGCCAGCAGTGACTCTGGGGCTCAGCCCCAGCATTTT,CASSDSGAQPQHF
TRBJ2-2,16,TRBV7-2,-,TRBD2,TGTGCCAGCAGCTATAGCGGCGGGAGTGGGTCCGGGGAGCTGTTTTTT,CASSYSGGSGSGELFF
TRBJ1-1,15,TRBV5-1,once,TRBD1,TGCGCCAGCAGCGCGACAGGGGGATTAAACACTGAAGCTTTCTTT,CASSATGGLNTEAFF
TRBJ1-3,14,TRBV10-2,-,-,TGCGCCAGCAGTGTGCCGGGGAATGGAAACACCATATATTTT,CASSVPGNGNTIYF
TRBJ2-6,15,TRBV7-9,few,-,TGTGCCCCGGCGTCCGATTCCTCTGGGGCCAACGTCCTGACTTTC,CAPASDSSGANVLTF
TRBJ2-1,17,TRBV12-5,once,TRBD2,TGTGCTAGTGGTTTGAATGGCAAACTGGCGGGAGCGAATGAGCAGTTCTTC,CASGLNGKLAGANEQFF
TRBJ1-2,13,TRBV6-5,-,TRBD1,TGTGCCAGCAAAGCAGGGGGCGGTTATGGCTACACCTTC,CASKAGGGYGYTF
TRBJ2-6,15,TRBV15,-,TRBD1,TGTGCCACCAGCAAACAGGGGGATGGGGCCAACGTCCTGACTTTC,CATSKQGDGANVLTF
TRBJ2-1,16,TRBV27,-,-,TGTGCCAGCAGTTTATATTGGGACAAAATCAACAATGAGCAGTTCTTC,CASSLYWDKINNEQFF
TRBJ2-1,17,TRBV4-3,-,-,TGCGCCAGCAGCCAATCCTGGAGTAGCGGTGGCCCCAATGAGCAGTTCTTC,CASSQSWSSGGPNEQFF